The 4 T cell receptor beta chains reported below all come from one sample, sequenced in a study of blood T cell repertoires in COVID-19 (dated by TCRdb to the early 2020s). Library method: the immunoSEQ multiplex PCR assay. TCRdb carries this immuneACCESS record with in-frame sequences only. Its versions omit some clonotypes, under half of them owing to an unresolved V gene in the studies checked, with the rest unexplained. A total of about 150,000 clones appear in this sample, about 86% of them only once. Around 7% of the sample rests with the top ten. Source material: PBMCs or T cells enriched from blood (not recorded which). All receptors come from a man aged 50 to 60 who had recovered from COVID-19.

The chain employs TRBV27 and TRBJ1-2; D not resolved. The germline CDR1 and CDR2 sequences are MNHEY and SMNVEV (reference sequence). CDR3 length equals 14 residues. Trimming cost V 2 bases and J 1 base, with 8 bases left between them. The CDR3 reads CASSLKHLNYGYTF. CDR3 DNA: TGTGCCAGCAGTTTAAAACATCTTAACTATGGCTACACCTTC.

This clone came up once. The chain couples TRBV6-6 to TRBJ1-1, with 9 bases identical to TRBD1. The CDR3 spans 13 residues. Germline V lookup: CDR1 MNHNY, CDR2 SVGAGI (reference sequence). Unmatched junction bases numbered 0, after V lost 0 bases and J lost 7 bases. In DNA form, the CDR3 reads TGTGCCAGCAGTTACTCGGACAGGGGTGAAGCTTTCTTT. Translated, it gives CASSYSDRGEAFF.

The chain joins TRBV19 to TRBJ1-1, with D unclear. Germline V lookup: CDR1 LNHDA, CDR2 SQIVND (reference sequence). V was cut by 5 bases and J by 1 base, with 17 bases left in between. The length of the CDR3 is 16 residues. The CDR3 region is CASSGRAGGSNTEAFF. The CDR3, as DNA: TGTGCCAGTAGTGGACGGGCAGGAGGTTCGAACACTGAAGCTTTCTTT.

This rearrangement joins TRBV11-3 to TRBJ2-1, with D possibly being TRBD1 (6 bases). Trimming stripped 2 bases from V and 7 bases from J, with 15 bases between. This CDR3 has 15 amino acids. Germline V gene lookup returns CDR1 SGHNT and CDR2 YENEEA. For the CDR3, the DNA is TGTGCCAGCAGCTTAAACAGGGCTACGGGGAATGAGCAGTTCTTC. It is translated as CASSLNRATGNEQFF.